These 7 T cell receptor beta chains came from one sample sequenced in a study of OX40 agonist ivuxolimab in advanced cancers. The data were produced by immunoSEQ multiplex PCR, yet TCRdb's version contains in-frame clones alone and is incomplete. This table has 99,000 or so clones, approximately 94% appearing once. The sequencing used CD4+ or CD8+ T cells sorted from blood, collected in a trial of the OX40 agonist ivuxolimab. These receptors all come from an adult with an advanced solid tumor such as melanoma, head and neck, liver or kidney cancer.

This chain uses TRBV19 with TRBJ1-2, with D possibly matching TRBD1 (5 bases). Trimming pared 8 bases from V and 9 bases from J, leaving 19 bases between. The CDR3 extends over 13 amino acids. From germline, CDR1 is LNHDA and CDR2 SQIVND (reference sequence). CDR3 protein: CASAGQVALSYTF. The CDR3 DNA is TGTGCCAGTGCGGGGCAGGTTGCCCTAAGCTACACCTTC.

The chain is built from TRBV5-1 and TRBJ2-5, with 9 bases identical to TRBD1. Germline V gives CDR1 SGHRS, CDR2 YFSETQ. CDR3 length: 18 amino acids. With V trimmed by 0 bases and J by 4 bases, 13 bases remained unmatched. CDR3 bases: TGCGCCAGCAGCTTGGCCGGGACAGGGTTTGGGGTAAGAGAGACCCAGTACTTC. This sequence encodes CASSLAGTGFGVRETQYF.

The V gene is TRBV11-3, the J gene TRBJ1-5; D remains unclear. Between the trimmed V and J ends, which lost 1 base and 2 bases, there was a span of 9 bases. Germline-derived CDR1 and CDR2 are SGHNT and YENEEA. The CDR3 runs to 15 residues. This CDR3 is CASSLGATGNQPQHF. CDR3 DNA sequence: TGTGCCAGCAGCTTAGGGGCAACGGGCAATCAGCCCCAGCATTTT.

J is TRBJ2-1 and V is TRBV5-1, with D perhaps TRBD1 or TRBD2 (5 bases each). This CDR3 contains 15 residues. Germline CDR1 reads SGHRS; CDR2 reads YFSETQ. Trimming shortened V by 1 base and J by 4 bases, and 12 bases separated the two germline ends. The CDR3 loop reads CASSLSGAQYNEQFF. In DNA form, the CDR3 reads TGCGCCAGCAGCTTGTCCGGGGCCCAGTACAATGAGCAGTTCTTC.

A note on this clone: At the DNA level, this CDR3 is encoded by other sequences in the same sample as well. The chain uses TRBV5-6 and TRBJ2-5; D ambiguous. Trimming removed 0 bases at V and 4 bases at J, with 4 bases between. Germline CDR1 SGHDT, CDR2 YYEEEE. The CDR3 totals 12 residues. CDR3 protein: CASSLAGETQYF. The CDR3 DNA is TGTGCCAGCAGCTTGGCCGGAGAGACCCAGTACTTC.

V is TRBV28 and J is TRBJ1-1; D not certain. Germline CDR1 MDHEN, CDR2 SYDVKM. Trimming removed 3 bases from V and 5 bases from J, with 7 bases in between. The CDR3 covers 12 residues. The CDR3 reads CASSFGRTEAFF. For the CDR3, the DNA is TGTGCCAGCAGTTTCGGGAGAACTGAAGCTTTCTTT.

The V and J genes are TRBV28 and TRBJ2-3; 11 positions agree with TRBD1. This CDR3 has 16 amino acids. Germline-derived CDR1 and CDR2 are MDHEN and SYDVKM. The V segment lost 3 bases and the J segment 8 bases; nucleotides outside the gene matches: 10. CDR3 nucleotide sequence: TGTGCCAGCAGTTTCGGGACAGGGGGTCGACCTGGTACGCAGTATTTT. It translates to CASSFGTGGRPGTQYF.